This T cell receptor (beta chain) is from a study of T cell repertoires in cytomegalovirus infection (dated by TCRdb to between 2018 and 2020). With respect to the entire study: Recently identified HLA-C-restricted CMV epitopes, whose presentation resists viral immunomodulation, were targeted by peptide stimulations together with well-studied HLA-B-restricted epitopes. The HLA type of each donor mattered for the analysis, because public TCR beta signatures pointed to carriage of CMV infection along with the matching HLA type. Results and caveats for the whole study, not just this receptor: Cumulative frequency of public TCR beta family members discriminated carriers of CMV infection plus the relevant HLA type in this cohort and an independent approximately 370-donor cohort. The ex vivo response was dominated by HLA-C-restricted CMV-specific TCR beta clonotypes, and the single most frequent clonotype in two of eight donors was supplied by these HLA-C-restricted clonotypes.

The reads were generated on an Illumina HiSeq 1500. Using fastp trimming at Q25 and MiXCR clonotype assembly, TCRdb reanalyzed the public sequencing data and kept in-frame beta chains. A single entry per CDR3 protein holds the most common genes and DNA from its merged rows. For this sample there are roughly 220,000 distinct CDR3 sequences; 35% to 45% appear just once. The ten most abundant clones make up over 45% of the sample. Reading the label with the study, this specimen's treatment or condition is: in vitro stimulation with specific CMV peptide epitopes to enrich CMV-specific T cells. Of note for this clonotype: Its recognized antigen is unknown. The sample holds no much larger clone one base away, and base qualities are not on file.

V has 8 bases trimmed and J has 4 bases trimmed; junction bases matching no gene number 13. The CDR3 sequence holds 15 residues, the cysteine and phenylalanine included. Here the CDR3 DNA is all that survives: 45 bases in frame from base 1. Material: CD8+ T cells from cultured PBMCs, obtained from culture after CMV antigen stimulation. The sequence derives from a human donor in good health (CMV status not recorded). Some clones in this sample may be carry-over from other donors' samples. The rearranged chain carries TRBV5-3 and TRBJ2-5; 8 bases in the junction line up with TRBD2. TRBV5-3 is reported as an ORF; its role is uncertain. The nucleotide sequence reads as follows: TGTGCCAGCAGCCCCAGCGGGGGAAAGTCAGAGACCCAGTACTTC. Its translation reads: CASSPSGGKSETQYF.